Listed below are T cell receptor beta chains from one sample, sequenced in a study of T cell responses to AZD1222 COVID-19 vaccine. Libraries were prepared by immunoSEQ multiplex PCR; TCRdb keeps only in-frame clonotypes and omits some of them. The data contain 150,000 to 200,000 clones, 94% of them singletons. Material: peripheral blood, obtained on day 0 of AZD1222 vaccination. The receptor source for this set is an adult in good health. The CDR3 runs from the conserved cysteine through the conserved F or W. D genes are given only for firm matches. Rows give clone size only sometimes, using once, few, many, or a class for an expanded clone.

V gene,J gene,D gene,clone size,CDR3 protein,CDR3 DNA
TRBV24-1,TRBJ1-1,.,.,CATSDSLNTEAFF,TGTGCCACCAGCGACAGCTTGAACACTGAAGCTTTCTTT
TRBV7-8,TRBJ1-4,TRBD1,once,CASSLAFGQGGVKKLFF,TGTGCCAGCAGCTTAGCGTTCGGACAGGGAGGCGTAAAAAAACTGTTTTTT
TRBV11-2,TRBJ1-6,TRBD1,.,CASSLRGVRTGVTPLHF,TGTGCCAGCAGCCTACGGGGGGTTCGGACAGGGGTGACACCCCTCCACTTT
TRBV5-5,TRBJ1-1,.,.,CASSFSPSRAEAFF,TGTGCCAGCAGCTTTTCACCATCGCGAGCTGAAGCTTTCTTT
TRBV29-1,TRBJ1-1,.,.,CSTPSRPNTEAFF,TGCAGCACCCCATCCAGGCCGAACACTGAAGCTTTCTTT
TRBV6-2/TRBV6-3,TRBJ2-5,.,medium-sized,CASSYAEQETQYF,TGTGCCAGCAGTTACGCGGAACAAGAGACCCAGTACTTC
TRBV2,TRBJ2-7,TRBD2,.,CASTPAGPYEQYF,TGTGCCAGCACTCCAGCGGGGCCCTACGAGCAGTACTTC
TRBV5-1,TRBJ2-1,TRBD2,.,CASSLATSGSDEQFF,TGCGCCAGCAGCTTGGCGACTAGCGGGAGCGATGAGCAGTTCTTC
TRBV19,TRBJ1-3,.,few,CASRTYSGNTIYF,TGTGCCAGTAGAACTTACTCTGGAAACACCATATATTTT
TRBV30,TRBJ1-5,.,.,CAWSVRADLYQPQHF,TGTGCCTGGAGTGTAAGGGCCGACTTATATCAGCCCCAGCATTTT